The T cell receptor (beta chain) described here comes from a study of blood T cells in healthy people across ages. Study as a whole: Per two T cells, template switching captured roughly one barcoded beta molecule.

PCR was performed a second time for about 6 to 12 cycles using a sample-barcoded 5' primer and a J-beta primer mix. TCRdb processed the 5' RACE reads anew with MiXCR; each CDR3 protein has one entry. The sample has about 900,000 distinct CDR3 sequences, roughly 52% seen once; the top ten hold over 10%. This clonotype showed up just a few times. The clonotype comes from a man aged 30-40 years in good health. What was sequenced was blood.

The CDR3 sequence is CASSLDVGADTQYF. In nucleotides, the CDR3 is TGTGCCAGCAGCTTAGATGTTGGCGCAGATACGCAGTATTTT. V and J are TRBV7-2 and TRBJ2-3, with D hard to call. Per germline, CDR1 SGHTA and CDR2 FQGNSA. This CDR3 is built from 14 residues. Trimming stripped 1 base from V and 4 bases from J, with 9 bases between.